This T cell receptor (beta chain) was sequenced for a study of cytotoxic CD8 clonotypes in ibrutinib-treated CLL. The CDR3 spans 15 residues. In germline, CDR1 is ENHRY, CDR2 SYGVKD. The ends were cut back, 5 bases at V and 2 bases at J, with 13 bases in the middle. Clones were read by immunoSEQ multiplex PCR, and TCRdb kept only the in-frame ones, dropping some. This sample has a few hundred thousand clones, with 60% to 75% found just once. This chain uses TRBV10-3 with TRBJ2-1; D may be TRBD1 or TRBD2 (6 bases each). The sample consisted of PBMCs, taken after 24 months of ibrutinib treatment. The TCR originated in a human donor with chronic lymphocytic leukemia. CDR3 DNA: TGTGCCATCAGTCTTACAGGGAGGCCCTACAATGAGCAGTTCTTC. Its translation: CAISLTGRPYNEQFF.